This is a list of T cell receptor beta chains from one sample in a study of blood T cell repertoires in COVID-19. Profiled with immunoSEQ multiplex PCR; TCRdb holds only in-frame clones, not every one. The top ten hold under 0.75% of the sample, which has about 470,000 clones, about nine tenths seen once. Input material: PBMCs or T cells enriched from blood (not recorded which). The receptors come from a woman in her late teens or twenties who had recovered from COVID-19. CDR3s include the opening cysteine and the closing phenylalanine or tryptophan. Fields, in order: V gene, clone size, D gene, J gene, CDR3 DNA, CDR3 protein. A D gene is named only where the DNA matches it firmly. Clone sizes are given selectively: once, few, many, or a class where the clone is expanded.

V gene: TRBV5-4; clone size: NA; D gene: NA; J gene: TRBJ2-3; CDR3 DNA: TGTGCCAGCAGCTTGGATAGCGCGAGAACAGATACGCAGTATTTT; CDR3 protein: CASSLDSARTDTQYF
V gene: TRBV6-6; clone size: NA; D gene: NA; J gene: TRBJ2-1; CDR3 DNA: TGTGCCAGCAGTCGATCCCTTAGCGGTTCCTACAATGAGCAGTTCTTC; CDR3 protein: CASSRSLSGSYNEQFF
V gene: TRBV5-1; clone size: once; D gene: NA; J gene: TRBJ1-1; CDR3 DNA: TGCGCCAGCAGCTTGGGGCAGGGCGGTTGGGCTGAAGCTTTCTTT; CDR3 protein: CASSLGQGGWAEAFF
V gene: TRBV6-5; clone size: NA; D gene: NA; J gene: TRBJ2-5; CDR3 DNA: TGTGCCAGCAGGGGAACAGGGCAAGAGACCCAGTACTTC; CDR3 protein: CASRGTGQETQYF
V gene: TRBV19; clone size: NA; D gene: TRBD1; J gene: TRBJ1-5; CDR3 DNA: TGTGCCAGTAGCCCGACCTGGCAGGGGGCCGATCAGCCCCAGCATTTT; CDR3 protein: CASSPTWQGADQPQHF
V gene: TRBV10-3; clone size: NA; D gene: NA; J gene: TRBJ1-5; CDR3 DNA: TGTGCCACAACAGACAGAACAAATCAGCCCCAGCATTTT; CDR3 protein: CATTDRTNQPQHF
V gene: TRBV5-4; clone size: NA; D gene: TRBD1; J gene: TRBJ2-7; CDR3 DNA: TGTGCCAGCAGCGATAACAGGGGGAACTACGAGCAGTACTTC; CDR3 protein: CASSDNRGNYEQYF
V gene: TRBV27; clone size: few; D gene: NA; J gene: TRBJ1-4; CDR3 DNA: TGTGCCAGCAGTTTATATTCCGGTGACAGCTACAACTTTAATGAAAAACTGTTTTTT; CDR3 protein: CASSLYSGDSYNFNEKLFF
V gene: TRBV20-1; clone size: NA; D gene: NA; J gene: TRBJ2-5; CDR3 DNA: TGCAGTGCTAGTCTAGTCCAAGAGACCCAGTACTTC; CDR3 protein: CSASLVQETQYF
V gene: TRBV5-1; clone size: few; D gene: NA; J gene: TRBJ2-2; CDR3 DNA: TGCGCCAGCAGCGAGCAGACAGACACCGGGGAGCTGTTTTTT; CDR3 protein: CASSEQTDTGELFF
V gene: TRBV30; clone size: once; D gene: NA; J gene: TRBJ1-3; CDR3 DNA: TGTGCCTGGAGTGTACTGCCGGGAAACTCTGGAAACACCATATATTTT; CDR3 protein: CAWSVLPGNSGNTIYF
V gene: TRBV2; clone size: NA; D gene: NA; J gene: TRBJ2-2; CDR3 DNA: TGTGCCAGCAGTGAGGAGATGGGGCAGGGCGGGGAGCTGTTTTTT; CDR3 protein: CASSEEMGQGGELFF
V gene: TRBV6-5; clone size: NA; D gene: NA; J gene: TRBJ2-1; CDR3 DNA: TGTGCCAGCAGTAGAGGGTGGGTTGACAATGAGCAGTTCTTC; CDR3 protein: CASSRGWVDNEQFF
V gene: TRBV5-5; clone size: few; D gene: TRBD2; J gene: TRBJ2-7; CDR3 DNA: TGTGCCAGCAGCTTCGTGGGGGGGAACTACGAGCAGTACTTC; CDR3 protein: CASSFVGGNYEQYF
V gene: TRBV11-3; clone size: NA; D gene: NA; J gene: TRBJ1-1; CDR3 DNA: TGTGCCAGCAGCTTAGGCAGAGGGGGAGCTGAAGCTTTCTTT; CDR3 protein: CASSLGRGGAEAFF
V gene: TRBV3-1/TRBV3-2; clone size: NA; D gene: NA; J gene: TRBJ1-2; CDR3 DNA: TGTGCCAGCAGCCAAGGCGACAGATACTATGGCTACACCTTC; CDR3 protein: CASSQGDRYYGYTF
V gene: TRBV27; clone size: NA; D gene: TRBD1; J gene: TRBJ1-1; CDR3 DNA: TGTGCCAGCAGTTACTTGGGTTTGACAGGGGGGAACACTGAAGCTTTCTTT; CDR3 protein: CASSYLGLTGGNTEAFF
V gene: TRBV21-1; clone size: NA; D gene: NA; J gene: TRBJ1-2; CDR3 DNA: TGTGCCAGCAGCAAAATGGCAAACTATGGCTACACCTTC; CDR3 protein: CASSKMANYGYTF
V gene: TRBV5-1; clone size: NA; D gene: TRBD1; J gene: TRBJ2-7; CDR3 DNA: TGCGCCAGCAGCGACCGGGACAGGGGACGGTACGAGCAGTACTTC; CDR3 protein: CASSDRDRGRYEQYF
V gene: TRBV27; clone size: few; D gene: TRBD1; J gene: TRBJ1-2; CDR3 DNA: TGTGCCAGCAGTTTGGGGACAGGGAACTATGGCTACACCTTC; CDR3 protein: CASSLGTGNYGYTF
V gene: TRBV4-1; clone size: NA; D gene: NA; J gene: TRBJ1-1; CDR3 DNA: TGCGCCAGCAGCCAATTGGGGCGGTTGTACACTGAAGCTTTCTTT; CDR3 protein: CASSQLGRLYTEAFF
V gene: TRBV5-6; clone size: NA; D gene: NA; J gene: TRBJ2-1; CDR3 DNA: TGTGCCAGCAGCTTTTTAGCCTACAATGAGCAGTTCTTC; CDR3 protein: CASSFLAYNEQFF
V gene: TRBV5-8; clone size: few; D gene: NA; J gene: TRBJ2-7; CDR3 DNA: TGTGCCAGCAGGCCTATAGCAGCCTACGAGCAGTACTTC; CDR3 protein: CASRPIAAYEQYF
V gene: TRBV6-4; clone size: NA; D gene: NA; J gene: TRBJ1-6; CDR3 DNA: TGTGCCAGCAGTCGGGAGTCCTATAATTCACCCCTCCACTTT; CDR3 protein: CASSRESYNSPLHF
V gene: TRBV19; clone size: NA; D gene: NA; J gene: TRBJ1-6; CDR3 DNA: TGTGCCAGTAGTATAGGCAGGGTGGAGAATTCACCCCTCCACTTT; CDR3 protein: CASSIGRVENSPLHF
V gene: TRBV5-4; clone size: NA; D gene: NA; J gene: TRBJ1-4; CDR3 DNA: TGTGCCAGCAGCCCTCGAACTAATGAAAAACTGTTTTTT; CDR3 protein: CASSPRTNEKLFF
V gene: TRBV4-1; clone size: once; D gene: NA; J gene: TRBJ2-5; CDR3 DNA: TGCGCCAGCAGCCAACCGGGGGAACAAGAGACCCAGTACTTC; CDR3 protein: CASSQPGEQETQYF
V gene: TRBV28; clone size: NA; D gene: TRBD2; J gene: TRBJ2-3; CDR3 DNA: TGTGCCAGTTTTGGGGGGGGTCGAGGCACAGATACGCAGTATTTT; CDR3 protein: CASFGGGRGTDTQYF
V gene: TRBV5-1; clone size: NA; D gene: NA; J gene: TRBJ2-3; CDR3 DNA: TGCGCCAGCAGCTTGAGAGGGGGCCGACTAGATCGCACAGATACGCAGTATTTT; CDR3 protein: CASSLRGGRLDRTDTQYF
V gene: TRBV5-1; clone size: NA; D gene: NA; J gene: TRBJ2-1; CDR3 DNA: TGCGCCAGCAGCTTGGCCAAGGGACTCCCAGCCAATGAGCAGTTCTTC; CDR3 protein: CASSLAKGLPANEQFF
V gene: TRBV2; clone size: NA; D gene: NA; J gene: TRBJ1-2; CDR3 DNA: TGTGCCAGTACAGAAATGGATGCTGGCTACACCTTC; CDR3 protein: CASTEMDAGYTF
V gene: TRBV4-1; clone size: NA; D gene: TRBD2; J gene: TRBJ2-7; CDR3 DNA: TGCGCCAGCAGTCCAAGCGGGGCCCTCTCCTACGAGCAGTACTTC; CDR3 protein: CASSPSGALSYEQYF
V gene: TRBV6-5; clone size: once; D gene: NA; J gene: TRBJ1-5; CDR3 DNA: TGTGCCAGCAGTTACTCCGGGGGCGGGGGACAGCCCCAGCATTTT; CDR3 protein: CASSYSGGGGQPQHF
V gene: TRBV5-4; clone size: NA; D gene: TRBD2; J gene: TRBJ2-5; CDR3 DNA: TGTGCCAGCAGCGCCCGACTAGCGGGGGAAGAGACCCAGTACTTC; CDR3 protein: CASSARLAGEETQYF
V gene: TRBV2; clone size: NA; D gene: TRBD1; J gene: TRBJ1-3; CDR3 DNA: TGTGCCAGCAGTTGGACAGGGGGAAACACCATATATTTT; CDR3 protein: CASSWTGGNTIYF
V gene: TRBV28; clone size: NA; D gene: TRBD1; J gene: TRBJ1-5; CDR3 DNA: TGTGCCAGCAGTTTAAGGATATGGGTCGCTTGGTTACGGGACAGGGTCTATAGCAATCAGCCCCAGCATTTT; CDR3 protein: CASSLRIWVAWLRDRVYSNQPQHF
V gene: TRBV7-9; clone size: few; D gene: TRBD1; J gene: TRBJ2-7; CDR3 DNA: TGTGCCAGCGGAACAGGGGGCTACGAGCAGTACTTC; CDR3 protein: CASGTGGYEQYF
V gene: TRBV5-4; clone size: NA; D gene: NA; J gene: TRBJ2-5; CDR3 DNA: TGTGCCAGCAGCTTCGCAGCGGAAGAGACCCAGTACTTC; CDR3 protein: CASSFAAEETQYF
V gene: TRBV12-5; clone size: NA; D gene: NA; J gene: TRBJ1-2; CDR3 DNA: TGTGCTAGTGGTTCTTCAGGGGCGGACGGCTACACCTTC; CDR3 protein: CASGSSGADGYTF
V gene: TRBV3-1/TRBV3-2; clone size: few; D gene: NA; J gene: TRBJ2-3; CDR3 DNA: TGTGCCAGCAGCCAAGTGGGACTTCCAGATACGCAGTATTTT; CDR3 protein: CASSQVGLPDTQYF